This T cell receptor beta chain comes out of a study of cytomegalovirus exposure and HLA in healthy donors. Study-level results: Subsequent analysis found a tendency for first-cohort TCR clusters to co-occur within the 120 or so validation repertoires. The study designated fewer than 200 TCR beta chains cytomegalovirus-associated.

Remarks on this clone: Its antigen is not identified.

Trimming shortened V by 4 bases and J by 4 bases, and 12 bases separated the two germline ends. Per germline, CDR1 SGHDT and CDR2 YYEEEE. This CDR3 spans 13 amino acids. Assay used: immunoSEQ multiplex PCR; TCRdb lists only in-frame clones, some missing. In the table there are some 120,000 clones, around 92% of which are singletons. The chain is built from TRBV5-6 and TRBJ2-7, with D perhaps matching TRBD2 (5 bases). The clonotype was recovered from a man younger than 40 in good health and CMV-seronegative. Sequenced material: PBMCs. The chain's CDR3 is CASSIRRGYEQYF. CDR3 nucleotides: TGTGCCAGCAGCATAAGACGGGGTTACGAGCAGTACTTC. Full variable domain (outside the CDR3, taken from reference TRBV5-6 and TRBJ2-7): DAGVTQSPTHLIKTRGQQVTLRCSPKSGHDTVSWYQQALGQGPQFIFQYYEEEERQRGNFPDRFSGHQFPNYSSELNVNALLLGDSALYLCASSIRRGYEQYFGPGTRLTVT.